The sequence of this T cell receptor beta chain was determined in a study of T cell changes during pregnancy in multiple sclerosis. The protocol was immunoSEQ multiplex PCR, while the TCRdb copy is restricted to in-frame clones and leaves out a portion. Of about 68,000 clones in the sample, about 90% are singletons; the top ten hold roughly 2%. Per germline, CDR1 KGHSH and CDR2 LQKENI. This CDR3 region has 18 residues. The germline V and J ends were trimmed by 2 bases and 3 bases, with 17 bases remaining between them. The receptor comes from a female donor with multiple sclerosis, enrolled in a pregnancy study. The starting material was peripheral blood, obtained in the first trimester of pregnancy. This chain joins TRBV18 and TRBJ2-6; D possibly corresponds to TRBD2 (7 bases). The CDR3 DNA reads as TGTGCCAGCTCACCAGGAGGGAGGGGGAACCTTGGGGCCAACGTCCTGACTTTC. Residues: CASSPGGRGNLGANVLTF.